One sample yielded the 4 T cell receptor beta chains listed below, sequenced in a study of T cells in Graves' hyperthyroidism and ophthalmopathy. RNA transcripts were the template for amplifying TCR beta CDR3 regions. HTBI primers were employed in a first-round RT-PCR of the TCR CDR3. TCRdb fed the multiplex PCR reads into MiXCR, producing one record per CDR3 protein. The sample has 350,000 to 450,000 distinct CDR3 sequences, approximately 18% seen once; the top ten hold around a third. The sequencing sample was made of blood. The source of these receptors is a woman between 25 and 40 years old with Graves' hyperthyroidism that later progressed to Graves' ophthalmopathy.

Many counts were recorded for this clonotype. The V call is TRBV7-9, the J call TRBJ2-7; 7 nucleotides agree with TRBD1. CDR1 is SEHNR, CDR2 FQNEAQ, per germline (reference sequence). V dropped 5 bases and J dropped 5; count of bases not matched to a gene: 6. This CDR3 spans 13 amino acids. The CDR3 nucleotides are TGTGCCAGCAGCCCCCGACAGGGCCACGAGCAGTACTTC. Amino acids: CASSPRQGHEQYF.

This clonotype was detected many times. The rearrangement links TRBV3-1 to TRBJ2-1, with 14 bases identical to TRBD2. Germline CDR1 LGHDT, CDR2 YNNKEL (reference sequence). V lost 3 bases to trimming and J lost 2 bases; unmatched junction nucleotides: 12. CDR3 length equals 20 residues. CDR3: CASSHGLTGTSGSPYNEQFF. DNA for the CDR3: TGTGCCAGCAGCCATGGCCTCACCGGGACTAGCGGGAGTCCCTACAATGAGCAGTTCTTC.

The gene calls are TRBV6-1 and TRBJ1-1; the D is unclear. Germline CDR1 MNHNS, CDR2 SASEGT. V was trimmed by 8 bases and J by 1 base, leaving 11 bases between them. The CDR3 runs to 13 residues. In DNA, the CDR3 is TGTGCCAGCGCCCGCGCGACGAACACTGAAGCTTTCTTT. This translates into CASARATNTEAFF.

V is TRBV20-1 and J is TRBJ1-2; D is uncertain. Germline CDR1 DFQATT, CDR2 SNEGSKA (reference sequence). The CDR3 is 13 residues long. Trimming took off 6 bases at V and 0 bases at J, with 11 bases between the two ends. The CDR3 DNA follows: TGCAGTGCCCCAAAAGACACTAACTATGGCTACACCTTC. Translation: CSAPKDTNYGYTF.